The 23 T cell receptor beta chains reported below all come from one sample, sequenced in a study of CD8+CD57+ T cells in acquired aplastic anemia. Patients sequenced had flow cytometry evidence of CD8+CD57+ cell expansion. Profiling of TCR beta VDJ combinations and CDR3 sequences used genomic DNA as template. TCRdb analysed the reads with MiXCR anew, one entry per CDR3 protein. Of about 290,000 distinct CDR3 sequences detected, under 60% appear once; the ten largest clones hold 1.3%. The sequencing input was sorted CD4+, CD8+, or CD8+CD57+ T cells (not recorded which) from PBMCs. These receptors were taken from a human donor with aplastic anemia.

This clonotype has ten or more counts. The CDR3 is CASRRDTYYEQYF. DNA for the CDR3: TGTGCCAGCAGACGGGACACATACTACGAGCAGTACTTC. V usage is TRBV12-3 or TRBV12-4 and J usage is TRBJ2-7; D might be TRBD1 (6 bases). The CDR3 sequence is 13 residues long. Trimming removed 6 bases at V and 3 bases at J, with 12 bases between.

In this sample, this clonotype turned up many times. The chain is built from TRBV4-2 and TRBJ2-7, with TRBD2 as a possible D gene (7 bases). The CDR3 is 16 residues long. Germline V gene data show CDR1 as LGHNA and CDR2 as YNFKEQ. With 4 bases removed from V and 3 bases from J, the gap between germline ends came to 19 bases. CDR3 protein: CASSPTGGRGNYEQYF. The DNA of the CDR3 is TGTGCCAGCAGCCCTACGGGGGGCCGGGGAAACTACGAGCAGTACTTC.

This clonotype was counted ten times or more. The chain's CDR3 is CSASPPRLVRNEQFF. The CDR3 DNA reads TGCAGTGCCTCCCCGCCAAGACTAGTTCGCAATGAGCAGTTCTTC. This chain links TRBV20-1 with TRBJ2-1, with D possibly being TRBD2 (6 bases). The CDR3 has 15 amino acids. The germline V gene encodes CDR1 DFQATT and CDR2 SNEGSKA (reference sequence). Between the trimmed V and J ends, which lost 6 bases and 6 bases, there was a span of 21 bases.

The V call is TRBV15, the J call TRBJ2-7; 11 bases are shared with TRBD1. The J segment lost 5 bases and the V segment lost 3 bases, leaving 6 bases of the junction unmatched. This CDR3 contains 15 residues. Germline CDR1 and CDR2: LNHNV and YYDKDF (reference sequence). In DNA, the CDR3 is TGTGCCACCAGCAGGGGGACAGGGGGTATTCACGAGCAGTACTTC. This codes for CATSRGTGGIHEQYF.

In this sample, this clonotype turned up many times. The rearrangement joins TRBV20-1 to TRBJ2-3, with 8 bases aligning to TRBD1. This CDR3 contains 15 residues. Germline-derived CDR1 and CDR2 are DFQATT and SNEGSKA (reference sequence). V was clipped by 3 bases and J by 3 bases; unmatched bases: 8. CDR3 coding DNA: TGCAGTGCTAGGCGACAGGGGAGGTTAACAGATACGCAGTATTTT. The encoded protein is CSARRQGRLTDTQYF.

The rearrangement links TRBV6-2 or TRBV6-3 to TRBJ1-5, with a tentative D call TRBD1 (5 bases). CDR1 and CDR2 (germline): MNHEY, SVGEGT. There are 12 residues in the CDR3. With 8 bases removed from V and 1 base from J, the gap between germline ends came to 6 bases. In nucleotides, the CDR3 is TGTGCCAGCCGGGGGAGCAATCAGCCCCAGCATTTT. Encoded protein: CASRGSNQPQHF.

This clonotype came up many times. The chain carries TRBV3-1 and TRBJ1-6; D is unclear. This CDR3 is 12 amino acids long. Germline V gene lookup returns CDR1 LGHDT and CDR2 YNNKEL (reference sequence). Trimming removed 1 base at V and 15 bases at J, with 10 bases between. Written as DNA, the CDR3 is TGTGCCAGCAGCCAAGGCCTCGTCCGCCTCCACTTT. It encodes CASSQGLVRLHF.

The CDR3 DNA follows: TGTGCCAGTAGGACCGGGACAGGGGGAGGAAAGACCCAGTACTTC. Its translation is CASRTGTGGGKTQYF. This chain links TRBV19 with TRBJ2-5; 11 nucleotides line up with TRBD1. Unmatched junction bases numbered 9, after V lost 6 bases and J lost 6 bases. The CDR3 has 15 residues. Germline CDR1 and CDR2: LNHDA and SQIVND (reference sequence).

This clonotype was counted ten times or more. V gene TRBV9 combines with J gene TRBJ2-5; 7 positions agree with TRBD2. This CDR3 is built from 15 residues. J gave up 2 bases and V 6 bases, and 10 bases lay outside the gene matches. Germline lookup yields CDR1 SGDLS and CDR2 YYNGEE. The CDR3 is CASTLGSGLQETQYF. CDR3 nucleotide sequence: TGTGCCAGCACCCTGGGTAGCGGGCTTCAAGAGACCCAGTACTTC.

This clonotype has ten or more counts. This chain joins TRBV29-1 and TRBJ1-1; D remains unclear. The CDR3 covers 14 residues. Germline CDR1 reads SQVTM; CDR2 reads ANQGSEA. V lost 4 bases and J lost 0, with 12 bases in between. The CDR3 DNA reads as TGCAGCGTTGGTCATCGGCTCATGAACACTGAAGCTTTCTTT. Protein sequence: CSVGHRLMNTEAFF.

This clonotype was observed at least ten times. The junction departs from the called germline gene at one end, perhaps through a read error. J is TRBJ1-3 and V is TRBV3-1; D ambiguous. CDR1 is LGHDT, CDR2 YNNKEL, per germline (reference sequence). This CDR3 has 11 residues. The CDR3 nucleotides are TGTGCCAGCAGCCAAGAAGGGCAGTTGGATTTT. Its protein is CASSQEGQLDF.

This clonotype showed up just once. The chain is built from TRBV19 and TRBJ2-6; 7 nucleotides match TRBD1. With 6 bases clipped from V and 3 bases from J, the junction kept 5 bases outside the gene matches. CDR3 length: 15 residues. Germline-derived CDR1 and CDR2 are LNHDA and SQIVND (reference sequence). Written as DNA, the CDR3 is TGTGCCAGTAGCGTTAGGGGGCGTGGGGCCAACGTCCTGACTTTC. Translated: CASSVRGRGANVLTF.

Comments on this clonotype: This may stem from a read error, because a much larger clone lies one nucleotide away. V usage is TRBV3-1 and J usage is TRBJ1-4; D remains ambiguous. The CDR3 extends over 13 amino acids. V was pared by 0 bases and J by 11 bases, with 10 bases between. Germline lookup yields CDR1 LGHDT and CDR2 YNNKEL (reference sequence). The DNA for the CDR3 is TGTGCCAGCAGCCAAGACACGGAGGGCAAACTGTTTTTT. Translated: CASSQDTEGKLFF.

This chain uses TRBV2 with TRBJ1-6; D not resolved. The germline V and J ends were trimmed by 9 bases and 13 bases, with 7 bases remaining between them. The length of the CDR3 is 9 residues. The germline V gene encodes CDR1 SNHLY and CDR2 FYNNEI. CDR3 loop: CASGVPLHF. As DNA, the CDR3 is TGTGCCAGTGGAGTGCCCCTCCACTTT.

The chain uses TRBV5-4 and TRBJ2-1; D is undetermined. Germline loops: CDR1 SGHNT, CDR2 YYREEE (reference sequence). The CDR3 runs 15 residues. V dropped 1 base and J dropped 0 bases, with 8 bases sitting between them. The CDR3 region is CASSLLTDSYNEQFF. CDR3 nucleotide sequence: TGTGCCAGCAGCTTGCTCACGGACTCCTACAATGAGCAGTTCTTC.

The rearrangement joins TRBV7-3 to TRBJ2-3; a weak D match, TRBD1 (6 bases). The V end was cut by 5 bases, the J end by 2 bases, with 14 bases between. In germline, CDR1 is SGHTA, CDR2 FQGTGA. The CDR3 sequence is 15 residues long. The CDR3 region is CASSQGHLPTDTQYF. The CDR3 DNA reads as TGTGCCAGCAGCCAGGGACACTTACCCACAGATACGCAGTATTTT.

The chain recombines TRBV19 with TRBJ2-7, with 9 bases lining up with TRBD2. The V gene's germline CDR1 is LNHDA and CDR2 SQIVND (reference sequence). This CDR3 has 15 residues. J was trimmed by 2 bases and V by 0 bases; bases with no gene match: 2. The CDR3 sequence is CASSIETSGTYEQYF. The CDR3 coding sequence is TGTGCCAGTAGTATAGAGACTAGCGGTACCTACGAGCAGTACTTC.

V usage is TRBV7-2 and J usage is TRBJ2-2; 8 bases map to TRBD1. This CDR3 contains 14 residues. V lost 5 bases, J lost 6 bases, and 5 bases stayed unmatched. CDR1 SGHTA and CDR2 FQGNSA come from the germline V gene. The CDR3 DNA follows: TGTGCCAGCAGCATCAGGGGGCAATCCGGGGAGCTGTTTTTT. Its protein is CASSIRGQSGELFF.

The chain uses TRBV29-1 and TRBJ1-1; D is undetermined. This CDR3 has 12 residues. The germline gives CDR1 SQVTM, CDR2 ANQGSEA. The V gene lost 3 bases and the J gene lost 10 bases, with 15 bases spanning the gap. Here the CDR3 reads CSVESPRIGAFF. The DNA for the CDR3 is TGCAGCGTTGAGTCCCCAAGGATAGGAGCTTTCTTT.

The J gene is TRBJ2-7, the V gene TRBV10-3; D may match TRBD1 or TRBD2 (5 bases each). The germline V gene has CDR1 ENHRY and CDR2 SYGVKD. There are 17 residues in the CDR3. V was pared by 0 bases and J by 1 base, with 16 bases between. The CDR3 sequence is CAISESLAGANSYEQYF. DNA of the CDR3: TGTGCCATCAGTGAGTCACTGGCCGGGGCCAATTCCTACGAGCAGTACTTC.

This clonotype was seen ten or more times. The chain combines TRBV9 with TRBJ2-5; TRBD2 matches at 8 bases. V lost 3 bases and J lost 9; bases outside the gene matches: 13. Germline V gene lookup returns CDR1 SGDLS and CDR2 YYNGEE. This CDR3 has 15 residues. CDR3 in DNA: TGTGCCAGCAGCGAGGGACTAGAGGGTCTGGGGGCCCAGTACTTC. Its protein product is CASSEGLEGLGAQYF.

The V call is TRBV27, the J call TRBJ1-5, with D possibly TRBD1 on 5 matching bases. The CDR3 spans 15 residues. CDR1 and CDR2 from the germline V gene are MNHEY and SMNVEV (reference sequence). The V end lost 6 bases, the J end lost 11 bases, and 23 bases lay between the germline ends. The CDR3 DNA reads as TGTGCCAGCAGCTTAGGAGGGGCTGGGGTCATGGCCCAGCATTTT. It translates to CASSLGGAGVMAQHF.

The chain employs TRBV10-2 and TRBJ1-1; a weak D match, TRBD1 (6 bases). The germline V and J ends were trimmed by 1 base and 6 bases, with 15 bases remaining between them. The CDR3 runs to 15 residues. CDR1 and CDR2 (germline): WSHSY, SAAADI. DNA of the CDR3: TGCGCCAGCAGTGAGTGGGACACCTTGGACGCTGAAGCTTTCTTT. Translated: CASSEWDTLDAEAFF.